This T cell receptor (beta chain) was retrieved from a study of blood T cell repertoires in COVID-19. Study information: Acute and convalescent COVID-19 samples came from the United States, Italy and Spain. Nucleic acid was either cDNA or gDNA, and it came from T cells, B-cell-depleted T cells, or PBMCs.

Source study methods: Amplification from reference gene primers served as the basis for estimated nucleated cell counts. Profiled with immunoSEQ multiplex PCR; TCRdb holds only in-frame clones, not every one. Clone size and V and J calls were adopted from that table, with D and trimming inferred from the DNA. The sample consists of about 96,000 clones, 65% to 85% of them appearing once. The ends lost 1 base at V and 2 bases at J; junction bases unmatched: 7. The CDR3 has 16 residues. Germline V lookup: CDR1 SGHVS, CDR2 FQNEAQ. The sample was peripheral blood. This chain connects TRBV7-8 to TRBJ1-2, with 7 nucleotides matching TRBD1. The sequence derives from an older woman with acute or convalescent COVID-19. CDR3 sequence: CASSLVSPGGNYGYTF. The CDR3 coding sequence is TGTGCCAGCAGCTTAGTTTCGCCAGGGGGGAACTATGGCTACACCTTC. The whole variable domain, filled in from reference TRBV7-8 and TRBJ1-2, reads GAGVSQSPRYKVAKRGQDVALRCDPISGHVSLFWYQQALGQGPEFLTYFQNEAQLDKSGLPSDRFFAERPEGSVSTLKIQRTQQEDSAVYLCASSLVSPGGNYGYTFGSGTRLTVV.